A selection of T cell receptor beta chains follows, all from one sample in a study of cytomegalovirus exposure and HLA in healthy donors. Clones were read by immunoSEQ multiplex PCR, and TCRdb kept only the in-frame ones, dropping some. The sample shows about 170,000 clones, around 77% of them seen only once. The sample taken for sequencing was PBMCs. The source of these receptors is a female donor in good health and CMV-seronegative. The CDR3 runs from the conserved cysteine through the conserved F or W. D genes are given only for firm matches. The size entry is marked missing in some rows and otherwise reads once, few, many or a size class.

V gene	clone size	D gene	J gene	CDR3 protein	CDR3 DNA
TRBV19	-	-	TRBJ2-2	CASSQGWDTGELFF	TGTGCCAGTAGTCAGGGATGGGACACCGGGGAGCTGTTTTTT
TRBV6-5	-	-	TRBJ1-2	CASSYSGELGYTF	TGTGCCAGCAGTTACTCCGGGGAGTTAGGGTACACCTTC
TRBV7-9	-	-	TRBJ2-2	CASTPDRQDTGELFF	TGTGCCAGCACCCCCGACCGACAGGACACCGGGGAGCTGTTTTTT
TRBV28	-	-	TRBJ1-5	CASRAQRSQPQHF	TGTGCCAGCAGAGCCCAACGGTCGCAGCCCCAGCATTTT
TRBV10-1	-	-	TRBJ1-1	CASSENPRDTEAFF	TGCGCCAGCAGTGAAAACCCCAGGGACACTGAAGCTTTCTTT
TRBV4-3	once	-	TRBJ1-1	CASSHDASQVGTEAFF	TGCGCCAGCAGCCACGACGCATCCCAGGTGGGCACTGAAGCTTTCTTT
TRBV4-1	-	-	TRBJ2-2	CASSQVSPTELFF	TGCGCCAGCAGCCAAGTTTCACCTACGGAGCTGTTTTTT
TRBV5-6	-	TRBD1	TRBJ2-3	CASSVVRTGAGDTQYF	TGTGCCAGCAGCGTTGTACGGACAGGGGCGGGAGATACGCAGTATTTT
TRBV7-8	-	-	TRBJ1-6	CASSLGSGSYNSPLHF	TGTGCCAGCAGCTTAGGCAGCGGATCTTATAATTCACCCCTCCACTTT
TRBV25-1	-	TRBD1	TRBJ1-5	CASRQGNQPQHF	TGTGCCAGTAGACAGGGTAATCAGCCCCAGCATTTT
TRBV28	few	TRBD1	TRBJ1-4	CATGGLNEKLFF	TGTGCAACAGGGGGCTTGAATGAAAAACTGTTTTTT
TRBV7-2	-	-	TRBJ2-7	CASSQTEYSYEQYF	TGTGCCAGCAGCCAAACTGAGTACTCCTACGAGCAGTACTTC
TRBV5-1	-	TRBD1	TRBJ2-3	CASSSGTGSTDTQYF	TGCGCCAGCAGCTCCGGGACAGGGAGCACAGATACGCAGTATTTT
TRBV21-1	-	-	TRBJ2-7	CASSARDRRLLQSYEQYF	TGTGCCAGCAGCGCCCGGGACAGGCGATTGTTACAATCCTACGAGCAGTACTTC
TRBV5-1	-	TRBD1	TRBJ2-3	CASSFTRQGSSTDTQYF	TGCGCCAGCAGCTTTACAAGACAGGGCTCTAGCACAGATACGCAGTATTTT
TRBV7-9	-	TRBD2	TRBJ2-3	CASSPLIGGTLSGTQYF	TGTGCCAGCAGCCCCCTTATCGGGGGGACCCTCTCGGGTACGCAGTATTTT
TRBV5-6	-	-	TRBJ1-4	CASSLGSVQATNEKLFF	TGTGCCAGCAGCTTGGGGTCCGTACAGGCAACTAATGAAAAACTGTTTTTT
TRBV28	once	TRBD1	TRBJ1-4	CASSRGQGLNEKLFF	TGTGCCAGCAGCCGCGGACAGGGCCTTAATGAAAAACTGTTTTTT
TRBV10-3	-	TRBD1	TRBJ2-7	CAISPDPGGTYSYEQYF	TGTGCCATCAGCCCGGACCCAGGGGGCACTTACTCCTACGAGCAGTACTTC
TRBV9	-	TRBD2	TRBJ2-3	CASTRGGPLSTDTQYF	TGTGCCAGCACGCGGGGGGGGCCTCTCAGCACAGATACGCAGTATTTT
TRBV7-2	-	TRBD2	TRBJ2-1	CASTNSGRAGEQFF	TGTGCCAGCACCAATAGCGGGAGGGCGGGGGAGCAGTTCTTC
TRBV7-9	-	-	TRBJ1-4	CASSFSYREKLFF	TGTGCCAGCAGCTTTAGTTACAGGGAAAAACTGTTTTTT
TRBV9	few	-	TRBJ2-7	CASSVGEFYEQYF	TGTGCCAGCAGCGTAGGGGAGTTCTACGAGCAGTACTTC
TRBV5-6	-	-	TRBJ2-3	CASSLVGTDTQYF	TGTGCCAGCAGCTTGGTCGGCACAGATACGCAGTATTTT
TRBV7-3	-	-	TRBJ1-1	CASSSYRRENTEAFF	TGTGCCAGCAGCTCGTACCGCAGGGAGAACACTGAAGCTTTCTTT
TRBV7-9	once	TRBD1	TRBJ1-1	CASSFVTGGVNTEAFF	TGTGCCAGCAGCTTTGTCACAGGGGGGGTGAACACTGAAGCTTTCTTT
TRBV5-1	-	-	TRBJ2-7	CASRVGYEQYF	TGCGCCAGCCGGGTCGGCTACGAGCAGTACTTC
TRBV4-1	-	TRBD2	TRBJ2-3	CASSQGVKRGNTDTQYF	TGCGCCAGCAGCCAAGGCGTGAAGCGGGGGAACACAGATACGCAGTATTTT
TRBV7-9	-	-	TRBJ1-5	CSSSLDSQPQHF	TGTTCCAGCAGCTTAGATAGTCAGCCCCAGCATTTT
TRBV4-1	-	TRBD1	TRBJ1-5	CASSLEGGNGNQPQHF	TGCGCCAGCAGCCTAGAAGGGGGCAACGGCAATCAGCCCCAGCATTTT
TRBV28	-	TRBD2	TRBJ2-1	CASSLWRSGGAWNEQFF	TGTGCCAGCAGTTTATGGCGAAGCGGGGGGGCTTGGAATGAGCAGTTCTTC
TRBV7-3	-	TRBD1	TRBJ1-3	CASSPDRGSGNTIYF	TGTGCCAGCAGCCCCGACAGGGGTTCTGGAAACACCATATATTTT
TRBV7-2	-	TRBD1	TRBJ1-5	CASSATGANQPQHF	TGTGCCAGCAGCGCCACAGGGGCCAATCAGCCCCAGCATTTT
TRBV28	-	TRBD1	TRBJ1-1	CALGTGGTEAFF	TGTGCGCTTGGGACAGGGGGCACTGAAGCTTTCTTT
TRBV9	-	-	TRBJ1-2	CASSVDGPGYGYTF	TGTGCCAGCAGCGTAGACGGCCCAGGGTATGGCTACACCTTC
TRBV25-1	few	TRBD1	TRBJ1-4	CASSEVQQGLDDEKLFF	TGTGCCAGCAGTGAGGTTCAACAGGGGCTCGACGATGAAAAACTGTTTTTT
TRBV13	-	-	TRBJ1-2	CASSTANYGYTF	TGTGCCAGCAGCACAGCTAACTATGGCTACACCTTC
TRBV5-8	few	-	TRBJ2-1	CASSQTQNGDEQFF	TGTGCCAGCAGCCAAACCCAGAACGGGGATGAGCAGTTCTTC
TRBV29-1	-	-	TRBJ2-3	CSVVGRQGSTDTQYF	TGCAGCGTTGTAGGGCGGCAGGGATCGACAGATACGCAGTATTTT
TRBV6-1	-	TRBD1	TRBJ1-2	CASSAPGQGVANYGYTF	TGTGCCAGCAGTGCCCCGGGACAGGGGGTTGCAAACTATGGCTACACCTTC